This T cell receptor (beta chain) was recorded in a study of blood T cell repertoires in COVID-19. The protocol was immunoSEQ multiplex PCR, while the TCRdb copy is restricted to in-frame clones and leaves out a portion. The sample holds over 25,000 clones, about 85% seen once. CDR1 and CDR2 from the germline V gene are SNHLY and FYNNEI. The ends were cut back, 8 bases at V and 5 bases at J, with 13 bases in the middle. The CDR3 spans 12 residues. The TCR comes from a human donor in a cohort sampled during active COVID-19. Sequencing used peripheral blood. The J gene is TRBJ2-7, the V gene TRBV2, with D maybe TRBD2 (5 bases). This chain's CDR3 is CASVEGLHEQYF. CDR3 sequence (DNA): TGTGCCAGCGTCGAGGGCCTCCACGAGCAGTACTTC.